Below, 2 T cell receptor beta chains from the same sample are listed, as sequenced in a study of CD8 T cells in Susac syndrome. Reverse transcription of roughly 0.5 to 1 ug RNA was performed with random hexamers. One entry per CDR3 protein, called by TCRdb with MiXCR from the immunoSEQ multiplex PCR reads. The table has approximately 150,000 distinct CDR3 sequences, approximately 95% seen once. The sample comprised CD4+ T cells from PBMCs. The receptors were sampled from a human donor with multiple sclerosis.

The V call is TRBV4-1, the J call TRBJ2-7; D may match TRBD1 or TRBD2 (5 bases each). V was pared by 1 base and J by 8 bases, with 12 bases between. The CDR3 has 13 amino acids. CDR1 is MGHRA, CDR2 YSYEKL, per germline. In DNA, the CDR3 is TGCGCCAGCAGCCAAGTGGGGGTTGGACAGCAGTACTTC. Translation gives CASSQVGVGQQYF.

The chain has TRBV20-1 and TRBJ2-7; tentative D call: TRBD2 (6 bases). CDR3 length: 18 amino acids. Germline lookup yields CDR1 DFQATT and CDR2 SNEGSKA (reference sequence). V lost 6 bases and J lost 3, with 30 bases in between. The CDR3, as DNA: TGCAGTGCAAATTATGTCGGGGGTCGCGGGACCACCCGCTACGAGCAGTACTTC. This translates into CSANYVGGRGTTRYEQYF.